The rows below give T cell receptor beta chains drawn from one sample of a study of PD-1 blockade in mismatch repair-deficient tumors. Sequenced by immunoSEQ multiplex PCR; TCRdb stores in-frame clones only, minus some. This table holds roughly 50,000 clones, over 70% found once. The material was peripheral blood, obtained roughly 21 weeks after starting pembrolizumab. The receptors here all came from an adult with mismatch repair-deficient cancer. Both conserved end residues are part of each CDR3. The D gene is left open where the match is weak. Clone size is not always given. Where it is, it says once, few, many or a class for expanded clones.

.,TRBJ1-5,TRBV19,.,TGTGCCAGTACCGTGCAGACAGCTTATAGCAATCAGCCCCAGCATTTT,CASTVQTAYSNQPQHF
TRBD1,TRBJ1-2,TRBV5-1,.,TGCGCCAGCAGCTTGGGTACAGGGGGCTCCTTTGGCTACACCTTC,CASSLGTGGSFGYTF
TRBD2,TRBJ2-1,TRBV10-3,.,TGTGCCATTACGGGACTAGCGGGAGGGCCGGATGAGCAGTTCTTC,CAITGLAGGPDEQFF
.,TRBJ2-2,TRBV21-1,.,TGTGCCAGCAGCAAATGCCGCCTTTTGTCCCGGGCGGGAGTAGGGACCGGGGAGCTGTTTTTT,CASSKCRLLSRAGVGTGELFF
.,TRBJ1-1,TRBV5-1,.,TGCGCCAGCAGCCCGGATCGGGGTTCCACTGAAGCTTTCTTT,CASSPDRGSTEAFF
TRBD1,TRBJ2-3,TRBV5-4,.,TGTGCCAGCAGCTTGGCCATACAGGGGGCCACAGATACGCAGTATTTT,CASSLAIQGATDTQYF
.,TRBJ2-6,TRBV9,.,TGTGCCAGCAGCGTAGGTGTGGGGCTTGGGGCCAACGTCCTGACTTTC,CASSVGVGLGANVLTF
.,TRBJ2-3,TRBV27,.,TGTGCCAGCACGACGGACAGAGCCCAGGATACGCAGTATTTT,CASTTDRAQDTQYF
TRBD1,TRBJ1-1,TRBV2,.,TGTGCCAGCAGACAGGACAGGCTCACTGAAGCTTTCTTT,CASRQDRLTEAFF
.,TRBJ2-5,TRBV18,once,TGTGCCAGCTCACCGAGAGGAGAAGAGACCCAGTACTTC,CASSPRGEETQYF
TRBD1,TRBJ2-2,TRBV5-4,.,TGTGCCAGCAGCGCAGGGACAGGGGGCACCGGGGAGCTGTTTTTT,CASSAGTGGTGELFF
TRBD1,TRBJ2-3,TRBV27,.,TGTGCCAGCAGTTCGGGACAGGACCTTTGGGATACGCAGTATTTT,CASSSGQDLWDTQYF
TRBD2,TRBJ2-3,TRBV2,once,TGTGCCAGCAGTGTCCGACTAGCGGGGGGCACAGATACGCAGTATTTT,CASSVRLAGGTDTQYF
.,TRBJ1-2,TRBV7-2,.,TGTGCCAGCAGCTCGTCCGGGGATGGGTTAGGTGGCTACACCTTC,CASSSSGDGLGGYTF
.,TRBJ1-2,TRBV19,.,TGTGCCAGTAGTATAGGGACAGTGTTCTATGGCTACACCTTC,CASSIGTVFYGYTF
.,TRBJ2-2,TRBV9,.,TGTGCCAGCAGCGTAGCCGCGAACACCGGGGAGCTGTTTTTT,CASSVAANTGELFF
.,TRBJ2-1,TRBV7-2,.,TGTGCCAGCAGCTTAGCAGGTAGCGGCTCCTACAATGAGCAGTTCTTC,CASSLAGSGSYNEQFF